Detailed here is one T cell receptor beta chain. Clinical history reported by participants formed the basis on which cohorts were assigned. The data stem from a study of blood T cell repertoires in COVID-19. CDR1 is ENHRY and CDR2 is SYGVKD in the germline V gene. V was trimmed by 3 bases and J by 2 bases, leaving 14 bases between them. This CDR3 spans 15 amino acids. Original handling: Counts of nucleated cells, estimated from reference gene primer amplification, were obtained. Libraries were prepared by immunoSEQ multiplex PCR; TCRdb keeps only in-frame clonotypes and omits some of them. The V and J calls and clone size come from that table; D and trimming were worked out from the DNA. In the table there are approximately 220,000 clones, just under 85% of which are singletons.

Sample: PBMCs or T cells enriched from blood (not recorded which). The source of this sequence is a woman between 40 and 50 years old with acute COVID-19. This rearrangement joins TRBV10-3 to TRBJ2-7; D perhaps matches TRBD1 (6 bases). CDR3 nucleotides: TGTGCCATCAGTGATTCTCGGGACAAAACCTACGAGCAGTACTTC. It translates to CAISDSRDKTYEQYF.